This entry lists 25 T cell receptor beta chains sequenced from one sample in a study of shared clonotypes between healthy human individuals. This table comes from immunoSEQ multiplex PCR, and its TCRdb copy is limited to in-frame clones, with some not included. Of over 2 million clones listed, around 93% are singletons. Input material: naive CD4+ T cells from PBMCs. The subset here: CD45RA+ positively selected. The receptors stem from a young man in good health. Some clones in this sample may be carry-over from other donors' samples.

V and J are TRBV6-1 and TRBJ2-1; D is ambiguous. Germline CDR1 reads MNHNS; CDR2 reads SASEGT. V was pared by 1 base and J by 0 bases, with 10 bases between. This CDR3 region has 16 residues. CDR3 nucleotides: TGTGCCAGCAGTGAAGTGGGGTTCGGCTCCTACAATGAGCAGTTCTTC. Amino acids: CASSEVGFGSYNEQFF.

Regarding this clone: One junction end does not reproduce the germline sequence, and a read error may be involved. The rearrangement joins TRBV23-1 to TRBJ2-7, with D unresolved. TRBV23-1 is noted as an ORF with a role that remains uncertain. CDR3 length: 11 residues. The CDR3 loop is CASSQSYYMHF. CDR3 coding DNA: TGCGCCAGCAGTCAATCCTATTACATGCACTTC.

This sequence joins TRBV9 and TRBJ2-1; D unclear. Germline lookup yields CDR1 SGDLS and CDR2 YYNGEE. The CDR3 covers 15 residues. The V and J ends lost 5 bases and 7 bases respectively, with 19 bases between them. This CDR3 is CASSQLGGTRNEQFF. As DNA, the CDR3 is TGTGCCAGCAGTCAATTGGGTGGTACGAGGAATGAGCAGTTCTTC. Full variable domain (outside the CDR3, taken from reference TRBV9 and TRBJ2-1): DSGVTQTPKHLITATGQRVTLRCSPRSGDLSVYWYQQSLDQGLQFLIQYYNGEERAKGNILERFSAQQFPDLHSELNLSSLELGDSALYFCASSQLGGTRNEQFFGPGTRLTVL.

Notes on this clone: Other DNA variants within this sample encode the same CDR3. The genes are TRBV5-1 and TRBJ2-5; tentatively, D is TRBD1 or TRBD2 (5 bases each). This CDR3 spans 14 amino acids. Trimming stripped 0 bases from V and 4 bases from J, with 10 bases between. CDR1 is SGHRS, CDR2 YFSETQ, per germline. CDR3 loop: CASSLEGGGETQYF. The CDR3 bases are TGCGCCAGCAGCTTGGAAGGTGGGGGAGAGACCCAGTACTTC. Complete variable domain (other parts from reference TRBV5-1 and TRBJ2-5): KAGVTQTPRYLIKTRGQQVTLSCSPISGHRSVSWYQQTPGQGLQFLFEYFSETQRNKGNFPGRFSGRQFSNSRSEMNVSTLELGDSALYLCASSLEGGGETQYFGPGTRLLVL.

The rearrangement uses TRBV15 and TRBJ2-3, with D tentatively TRBD2 (7 bases). Trimming removed 1 base at V and 4 bases at J, with 18 bases between. From germline, CDR1 is LNHNV and CDR2 YYDKDF (reference sequence). CDR3 size: 17 residues. CDR3 nucleotides: TGTGCCACCAGCAGAGCTCTCGGGGGGCCGGCCGCAGATACGCAGTATTTT. Encoded protein: CATSRALGGPAADTQYF.

Turning to this clone: The junction departs from the called germline gene at one end, perhaps through a read error. This sequence joins TRBV6-1 and TRBJ2-3; 8 nucleotides line up with TRBD1. The germline V gene has CDR1 MNHNS and CDR2 SASEGT. This CDR3 has 16 residues. CDR3 in amino acids: CASREGQGILPDTQYF. In DNA, the CDR3 is TGTGCCAGCAGGGAAGGACAGGGTATTCTCCCAGATACGCAGTATTTT.

This chain connects TRBV5-1 to TRBJ2-5; D not certain. The CDR3 is 12 amino acids. Trimming stripped 7 bases from V and 1 base from J, with 8 bases between. Germline CDR1 is SGHRS and CDR2 is YFSETQ. CDR3 amino acids: CASGPVQETQYF. The CDR3 bases are TGCGCCAGCGGACCGGTCCAAGAGACCCAGTACTTC.

The chain has TRBV7-9 and TRBJ2-1, with D possibly matching TRBD2 (5 bases). Germline assignment: CDR1 SEHNR and CDR2 FQNEAQ (reference sequence). CDR3 size: 13 residues. Trimming pared 6 bases from V and 5 bases from J, leaving 11 bases between. The CDR3 is CASRPGLDNEQFF. The CDR3 DNA sequence: TGTGCCAGCAGACCCGGACTTGACAATGAGCAGTTCTTC.

The rearrangement joins TRBV11-1 to TRBJ2-1; 7 nucleotides match TRBD2. The CDR3 is 17 residues long. Germline CDR1 is SGHAT and CDR2 is FQDESV (reference sequence). Trimming removed 5 bases from V and 0 bases from J; junction bases left unmatched: 10. In nucleotides, the CDR3 is TGTGCCAGCAGCGAAGGGCGGCGGGGGAGCTCCTACAATGAGCAGTTCTTC. This gives the protein CASSEGRRGSSYNEQFF.

This clone appeared a few times. The chain is built from TRBV28 and TRBJ1-1, with D perhaps TRBD1 (6 bases). V was trimmed by 7 bases and J by 1 base, leaving 16 bases between them. CDR3 length: 15 amino acids. Germline V CDR1 and CDR2: MDHEN, SYDVKM. The CDR3, as DNA: TGTGCCAGCAACTCTCCGGGACACCAGAACACTGAAGCTTTCTTT. This sequence encodes CASNSPGHQNTEAFF.

The chain uses TRBV6-6 and TRBJ2-1; TRBD2 aligns across 8 bases. The CDR3 covers 15 residues. Per germline, CDR1 MNHNY and CDR2 SVGAGI (reference sequence). After removal of 4 bases from V and 4 bases from J, the junction contained 6 bases not matched to a gene. The chain's CDR3 is CASSSAGVSYNEQFF. CDR3 nucleotide sequence: TGTGCCAGCAGTTCAGCGGGAGTCAGTTACAATGAGCAGTTCTTC.

The V and J genes are TRBV11-3 and TRBJ2-2, with D hard to call. The CDR3 runs 14 residues. Trimming took off 2 bases at V and 10 bases at J, with 14 bases between the two ends. In germline, CDR1 is SGHNT, CDR2 YENEEA. The CDR3 sequence is CASSLPGLNKELFF. The CDR3 coding sequence is TGTGCCAGCAGCTTACCAGGTCTAAATAAGGAGCTGTTTTTT.

This clone was seen only once. This sequence joins TRBV28 and TRBJ2-3; D is tentatively TRBD1 or TRBD2 (5 bases each). There are 13 residues in the CDR3. V dropped 5 bases and J dropped 11 bases, with 17 bases sitting between them. Germline V gives CDR1 MDHEN, CDR2 SYDVKM. The CDR3 sequence: CASSLRDGVKQYF. Here the CDR3 DNA reads TGTGCCAGCAGTCTTCGGGACGGGGTCAAGCAGTATTTT.

The rearrangement uses TRBV6-1 and TRBJ2-7, with TRBD1 matching 7 bases. The CDR3 totals 14 residues. The germline V gene encodes CDR1 MNHNS and CDR2 SASEGT. V lost 8 bases and J lost 2; bases outside the gene matches: 9. The CDR3 protein is CASHRRGSPYEQYF. CDR3 in DNA: TGTGCCAGCCACCGCAGGGGGTCCCCCTACGAGCAGTACTTC.

A remark on this clone: One junction end does not reproduce the germline sequence, and a read error may be involved. J is TRBJ1-2 and V is TRBV6-6; TRBD1 matches 8 bases. The CDR3 is 14 residues long. The germline CDR1 and CDR2 sequences are MNHNY and SVGAGI (reference sequence). The CDR3: CASNYRTGMDGYTF. Written as DNA, the CDR3 is TGTGCCAGCAATTACAGGACAGGGATGGACGGCTACACCTTC.

The CDR3 DNA is TGTGCCAGCAGGGGCCGTTACAATGAGCAGTTCTTC. This encodes CASRGRYNEQFF. The chain couples TRBV6-5 to TRBJ2-1, with D uncertain. The germline V and J ends were trimmed by 6 bases and 4 bases, with 7 bases remaining between them. From germline, CDR1 is MNHEY and CDR2 SVGAGI. The CDR3 totals 12 residues.

Remarks on this clone: The sample holds other DNA sequences that translate to the same CDR3. This sequence joins TRBV9 and TRBJ2-2, with unresolved D. Per germline, CDR1 SGDLS and CDR2 YYNGEE. The CDR3 extends over 13 amino acids. The germline V and J ends were trimmed by 1 base and 4 bases, with 5 bases remaining between them. DNA for the CDR3: TGTGCCAGCAGCGTAAGTTTCACCGGGGAGCTGTTTTTT. Protein sequence: CASSVSFTGELFF.

The V and J genes are TRBV18 and TRBJ1-2, with D perhaps matching TRBD1 (5 bases). Germline lookup yields CDR1 KGHSH and CDR2 LQKENI. The CDR3 has 16 residues. V was pared by 6 bases and J by 4 bases, with 21 bases between. The CDR3, as DNA: TGTGCCAGCTCTCCGATGACAGCCCCCAAAGGCTATGGCTACACCTTC. This codes for CASSPMTAPKGYGYTF.

The chain couples TRBV7-3 to TRBJ2-1, with D possibly called TRBD1 or TRBD2 (6 bases each). The germline V gene has CDR1 SGHTA and CDR2 FQGTGA. Trimming took off 5 bases at V and 4 bases at J, with 15 bases between the two ends. This CDR3 has 15 residues. CDR3 protein: CASSPMGGPYNEQFF. The CDR3 DNA sequence: TGTGCCAGCAGCCCGATGGGGGGCCCTTACAATGAGCAGTTCTTC. The full variable domain, its missing parts supplied by reference TRBV7-3 and TRBJ2-1, is GAGVSQTPSNKVTEKGKYVELRCDPISGHTALYWYRQSLGQGPEFLIYFQGTGAADDSGLPNDRFFAVRPEGSVSTLKIQRTERGDSAVYLCASSPMGGPYNEQFFGPGTRLTVL.

With respect to this clone: Other nucleotide sequences from this sample produce the same CDR3. V and J are TRBV5-1 and TRBJ2-1; D possibly corresponds to TRBD1 (6 bases). The CDR3 totals 15 residues. The germline CDR1 and CDR2 sequences are SGHRS and YFSETQ. The V and J ends lost 1 base and 1 base respectively, with 9 bases between them. This CDR3 is CASSLQGSSYNEQFF. The CDR3 DNA reads TGCGCCAGCAGCTTGCAGGGGTCGTCCTACAATGAGCAGTTCTTC.

The chain uses TRBV9 and TRBJ2-1, with D perhaps matching TRBD2 (6 bases). The ends were cut back, 0 bases at V and 8 bases at J, with 21 bases in the middle. The germline V gene encodes CDR1 SGDLS and CDR2 YYNGEE. The CDR3 contains 17 residues. In DNA, the CDR3 is TGTGCCAGCAGCGTAGCTTTGCGAAACGGGAGTTCTCATGAGCAGTTCTTC. Amino acids: CASSVALRNGSSHEQFF. Using reference TRBV9 and TRBJ2-1 for the parts outside the CDR3, the full variable domain is DSGVTQTPKHLITATGQRVTLRCSPRSGDLSVYWYQQSLDQGLQFLIQYYNGEERAKGNILERFSAQQFPDLHSELNLSSLELGDSALYFCASSVALRNGSSHEQFFGPGTRLTVL.

J is TRBJ1-6 and V is TRBV30; D gene uncertain. The CDR3 loop spans 15 amino acids. The germline CDR1 and CDR2 sequences are GTSNPN and SVGIG (reference sequence). V was pared by 0 bases and J by 8 bases, with 14 bases between. The CDR3 region has the DNA TGTGCCTGGAGTGTACGAGGTATTGGGTATTCACCCCTCCACTTT. Translating it yields CAWSVRGIGYSPLHF. Full variable domain (rest looked up from reference TRBV30 and TRBJ1-6): SQTIHQWPATLVQPVGSPLSLECTVEGTSNPNLYWYRQAAGRGLQLLFYSVGIGQISSEVPQNLSASRPQDRQFILSSKKLLLSDSGFYLCAWSVRGIGYSPLHFGNGTRLTVT.

There are a few counts of this clone. V usage is TRBV7-9 and J usage is TRBJ1-5; no definite D call. V was clipped by 1 base and J by 0 bases, with 7 bases between them. Germline V CDR1 and CDR2: SEHNR, FQNEAQ (reference sequence). CDR3 length: 15 amino acids. The CDR3 spells CASSLGSDSNQPQHF. CDR3 bases: TGTGCCAGCAGCTTAGGATCAGATAGCAATCAGCCCCAGCATTTT.

This chain links TRBV5-1 with TRBJ1-2; D is ambiguous. Per the germline V gene, CDR1 is SGHRS and CDR2 is YFSETQ. This CDR3 contains 15 residues. V lost 0 bases and J 2 bases, leaving 11 bases between the germline ends. CDR3 sequence reads: CASSLGSSLNYGYTF. The CDR3 bases are TGCGCCAGCAGCTTGGGCTCCTCGCTAAACTATGGCTACACCTTC.

The CDR3 nucleotides are TGTGCCAGTAGTACTCACTCTAGGGGGACAGGGGCCTCCGGGGAGCTGTTTTTT. It codes for CASSTHSRGTGASGELFF. The chain uses TRBV19 and TRBJ2-2, with 10 bases matching TRBD1. CDR1 is LNHDA, CDR2 SQIVND, per germline (reference sequence). The V gene end was trimmed by 4 bases and the J gene end by 6 bases; junction bases not matched to a gene: 14. There are 18 residues in the CDR3.